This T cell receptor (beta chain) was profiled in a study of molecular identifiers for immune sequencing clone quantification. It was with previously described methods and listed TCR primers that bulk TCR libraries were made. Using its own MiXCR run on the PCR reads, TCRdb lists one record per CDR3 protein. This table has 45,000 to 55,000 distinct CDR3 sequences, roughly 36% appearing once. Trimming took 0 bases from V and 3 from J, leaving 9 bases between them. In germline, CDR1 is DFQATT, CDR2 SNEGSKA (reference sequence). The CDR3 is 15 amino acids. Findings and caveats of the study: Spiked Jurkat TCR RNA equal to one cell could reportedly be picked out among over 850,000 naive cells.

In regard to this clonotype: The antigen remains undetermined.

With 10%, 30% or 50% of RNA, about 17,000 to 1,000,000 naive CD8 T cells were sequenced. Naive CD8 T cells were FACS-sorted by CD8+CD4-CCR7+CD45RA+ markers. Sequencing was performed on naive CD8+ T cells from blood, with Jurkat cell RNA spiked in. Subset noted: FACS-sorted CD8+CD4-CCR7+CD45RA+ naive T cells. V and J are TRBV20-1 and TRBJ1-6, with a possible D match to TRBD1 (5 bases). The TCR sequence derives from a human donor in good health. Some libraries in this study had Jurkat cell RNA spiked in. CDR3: CSARDRDFYNSPLHF. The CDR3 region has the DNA TGCAGTGCTAGAGATAGGGACTTCTATAATTCACCCCTCCACTTT.